These 5 T cell receptor beta chains were all obtained from the same sample, sequenced in a study of cytomegalovirus exposure and HLA in healthy donors. 60 Vbeta and 13 Jbeta primers were used in PCR. Libraries were prepared by immunoSEQ multiplex PCR; TCRdb keeps only in-frame clonotypes and omits some of them. The sample consists of under 130,000 clones, 83% of them appearing once. The sequenced sample consisted of PBMCs. The receptors stem from a man younger than 35 in good health and CMV-seronegative.

To note about this clone: One end of the junction is discordant with germline, which a read error may explain. The rearrangement joins TRBV5-4 to TRBJ2-1, with a weak D call TRBD2 (6 bases). The CDR3 sequence is 15 residues long. Germline assignment: CDR1 SGHNT and CDR2 YYREEE (reference sequence). CDR3 amino acids: CASSQDGAGWSEQFF. In DNA, the CDR3 is TGCGCCAGCAGCCAAGATGGGGCGGGATGGAGTGAGCAGTTCTTC.

This chain links TRBV4-3 with TRBJ1-3, with a tentative D call TRBD1 (6 bases). The CDR3 is 16 amino acids. V shed 0 bases and J shed 4 bases, with 13 bases lying between them. Per the germline V gene, CDR1 is LGHNA and CDR2 is YSLEER. Here the CDR3 DNA reads TGCGCCAGCAGCCAAGATCAGGGGCGCCTCGGAAACACCATATATTTT. This encodes CASSQDQGRLGNTIYF.

The rearrangement links TRBV4-2 to TRBJ2-3; TRBD2 matches at 7 bases. Germline trimming cut 2 bases from V and 1 base from J; bases unmatched to any gene: 12. In germline, CDR1 is LGHNA, CDR2 YNFKEQ. CDR3 size: 18 residues. CDR3 DNA: TGTGCCAGCAGCCAAACACGGGGGGTTTTAGTTGGCACAGATACGCAGTATTTT. Translating gives CASSQTRGVLVGTDTQYF.

This chain connects TRBV7-2 to TRBJ2-1; 13 bases are a match to TRBD2. The length of the CDR3 is 12 residues. V lost 5 bases, J lost 16 bases, and 5 bases stayed unmatched. CDR1 is SGHTA, CDR2 FQGNSA, per germline. The CDR3 bases are TGTGCCAGCAGCGGGACTAGCGGGAAGTCTTTCTTC. It specifies CASSGTSGKSFF.

This clone came up once. The chain has TRBV4-3 and TRBJ2-1, with 10 bases identical to TRBD1. The V and J ends lost 4 bases and 8 bases, in that order; junction bases with no gene match: 8. This CDR3 comprises 15 residues. The germline gives CDR1 LGHNA, CDR2 YSLEER. CDR3 nucleotide sequence: TGCGCCAGCAGCCGGTACCGGGACAGGGGTGATGAGCAGTTCTTC. Protein sequence: CASSRYRDRGDEQFF.